Listed below are T cell receptor beta chains from one sample, sequenced in a study of blood T cell repertoires in COVID-19. Sequencing used immunoSEQ multiplex PCR; TCRdb keeps in-frame clones, though not all of them. The sample consists of some 150,000 clones, 70% to 90% of them appearing once. Specimen: peripheral blood. The receptors shown here come from a man aged 35 to 55 with acute or convalescent COVID-19. CDR3s include the opening cysteine and the closing phenylalanine or tryptophan. Each record gives: clone size, J gene, D gene, V gene, CDR3 DNA, CDR3 protein. D genes are given only for firm matches. Clone size, where shown, is once, few, many, or a class for clones that have expanded.

>NA|TRBJ2-2|TRBD1|TRBV19
TGTGCCAGTAGTATAACAGGGGGCGGGGAGCTGTTTTTT
CASSITGGGELFF
>NA|TRBJ2-3|NA|TRBV13
TGTGCCAGCAGCTTATTAACAGGGATAACTCGCCCGTCTAGCACAGATACGCAGTATTTT
CASSLLTGITRPSSTDTQYF
>NA|TRBJ2-5|TRBD1|TRBV5-1
TGCGCCAGCAGCCAACAGGGGGCGCGGGAGACCCAGTACTTC
CASSQQGARETQYF
>NA|TRBJ1-5|TRBD1|TRBV5-6
TGTGCCAGCAGCTTCTCGAGACAGGGGTCTCAGCCCCAGCATTTT
CASSFSRQGSQPQHF
>NA|TRBJ1-5|NA|TRBV6-8
TGTGCCAGCAGTTACCCGTCGGAGACAGGATACCTTATAGGCAATCAGCCCCAGCATTTT
CASSYPSETGYLIGNQPQHF
>NA|TRBJ1-2|NA|TRBV28
TGTGCCAGCTTGAGCGGGGGTGGGCCCAGGAACTATGGCTACACCTTC
CASLSGGGPRNYGYTF
>NA|TRBJ2-7|NA|TRBV18
TGTGCCAGCTCACCGGGACAATCGTACGAGCAGTACTTC
CASSPGQSYEQYF
>NA|TRBJ2-2|NA|TRBV5-4
TGTGCCAGCAGCCGGAAAGGACAGACGAACACCGGGGAGCTGTTTTTT
CASSRKGQTNTGELFF
>NA|TRBJ1-2|TRBD1|TRBV7-2
TGTGCCAGCAGCCCGGGCAGGGGGGTCTATGGCTACACCTTC
CASSPGRGVYGYTF
>NA|TRBJ1-1|NA|TRBV6-5
TGTGCCAGCAGTCCGCACCGGGCGGGTAACAATGAAGCTTTCTTT
CASSPHRAGNNEAFF
>NA|TRBJ1-1|NA|TRBV5-1
TGCGCCAGCAGCTTGGAGTACACGAACACTGAAGCTTTCTTT
CASSLEYTNTEAFF
>NA|TRBJ1-4|TRBD1|TRBV5-1
TGCGCCAGCAGCTTGGACCGGACAGGTGGTGAAAAACTGTTTTTT
CASSLDRTGGEKLFF
>NA|TRBJ2-4|TRBD1|TRBV7-9
TGTGCCAGCAGCTTAGCTGGGACAGAAAACATTCAGTACTTC
CASSLAGTENIQYF
>NA|TRBJ2-2|NA|TRBV19
TGTGCCAGTTGGGACTCCCGAAACGCGAACACCGGGGAGCTGTTTTTT
CASWDSRNANTGELFF
>NA|TRBJ1-5|NA|TRBV7-8
TGTGCCAGCAGCTTAGAACCGACAGGATATAGCAATCAGCCCCAGCATTTT
CASSLEPTGYSNQPQHF
>NA|TRBJ1-5|TRBD1|TRBV6-5
TGTGCCAGCACTGTGGGACAGGGAAAGCCCCAGCATTTT
CASTVGQGKPQHF
>many|TRBJ1-1|NA|TRBV11-2
TGTGCCAGCAGCTTAGAACGGGACACTGAAGCTTTCTTT
CASSLERDTEAFF
>NA|TRBJ1-1|NA|TRBV19
TGTGCCAGTAGTGTTCAAACAGGATTGAACACTGAAGCTTTCTTT
CASSVQTGLNTEAFF
>NA|TRBJ1-1|TRBD1|TRBV4-3
TGCGCCAGCAGCCAAGATAGACAGGGAAATGAAGCTTTCTTT
CASSQDRQGNEAFF
>NA|TRBJ1-2|NA|TRBV12-3/TRBV12-4
TGTGCCAGCAGTCCCCGGGGGACTGGCTACACCTTC
CASSPRGTGYTF
>NA|TRBJ2-3|TRBD1|TRBV19
TGTGCCAGTAGTAGGACAGGGTTATCTAGCACAGATACGCAGTATTTT
CASSRTGLSSTDTQYF
>NA|TRBJ2-5|TRBD1|TRBV4-1
TGCGCCAGCAGCCAAATGCGACAGGGGCAAGAGACCCAGTACTTC
CASSQMRQGQETQYF
>medium-sized|TRBJ2-3|TRBD2|TRBV6-5
TGTGCCAGCAGCCCACTAGCGGGGGGGCCAGATACGCAGTATTTT
CASSPLAGGPDTQYF
>NA|TRBJ2-3|TRBD1|TRBV5-1
TGCGCCAGCAGCGGGGACAGCGTGGACACAGATACGCAGTATTTT
CASSGDSVDTDTQYF
>NA|TRBJ1-6|NA|TRBV3-1/TRBV3-2
TGTGCCAGCAGCCAACGGGGTTCGAGGCATTCACCCCTCCACTTT
CASSQRGSRHSPLHF
>NA|TRBJ1-1|NA|TRBV4-2
TGTGCCAGCAGCCAAGTCGGGGGGCAGGGGACTGAAGCTTTCTTT
CASSQVGGQGTEAFF
>NA|TRBJ1-2|NA|TRBV6-5
TGTGCCAGCAGCTTTGACAGTCCAGTTAGGGGGGGCTACACCTTC
CASSFDSPVRGGYTF
>NA|TRBJ2-4|TRBD1|TRBV10-2
TGCGCCAGCAGAGGCGGACAGGGTATGGCCAAAAACATTCAGTACTTC
CASRGGQGMAKNIQYF
>NA|TRBJ2-7|TRBD1|TRBV6-5
TGTGCCAGCAGTCCCCCGGACAGGGGTGGCCACGAGCAGTACTTC
CASSPPDRGGHEQYF
>NA|TRBJ1-1|NA|TRBV3-1/TRBV3-2
TGTGCCAGCAGTCTCAAGGGAGCAGTTAAGGCTTTCTTT
CASSLKGAVKAFF
>NA|TRBJ2-1|TRBD2|TRBV19
TGTGCCAGTAGTCTTAGCGGGGGGAATTACAATGAGCAGTTCTTC
CASSLSGGNYNEQFF
>NA|TRBJ2-7|TRBD2|TRBV7-2
TGTGCCAGCAGCTTAGCTACTAGCGGGGGACACTACGAGCAGTACTTC
CASSLATSGGHYEQYF
>NA|TRBJ2-2|NA|TRBV19
TGTGCCAGTAGCCGGGGGACCACGAACACCGGGGAGCTGTTTTTT
CASSRGTTNTGELFF
>few|TRBJ1-6|TRBD1|TRBV3-1/TRBV3-2
TGTGCCAGCAGCCTACAGGGGGGTAATTCACCCCTCCACTTT
CASSLQGGNSPLHF
>NA|TRBJ1-1|NA|TRBV19
TGTGCCAGTAGTATAGATAGGGGCCAGGTACGTGAAGCTTTCTTT
CASSIDRGQVREAFF
>few|TRBJ1-1|NA|TRBV5-1
TGCGCCAGCAGCCGGGGGTTACAGAACACTGAAGCTTTCTTT
CASSRGLQNTEAFF
>NA|TRBJ2-3|TRBD1|TRBV7-2
TGTGCCAGCAGCACGGGACAGGGAGGGGTCACAGATACGCAGTATTTT
CASSTGQGGVTDTQYF
>NA|TRBJ1-6|TRBD1|TRBV18
TGTGCCAGCTCACCGGGGGGACAGGGTAGACCCCTCCACTTT
CASSPGGQGRPLHF
>NA|TRBJ2-7|NA|TRBV7-2
TGTGCCAGCAGCTTAGAAGGACATGCTTACGAGCAGTACTTC
CASSLEGHAYEQYF
>NA|TRBJ2-1|TRBD2|TRBV5-6
TGTGCCAGCAGCTTGGGCGGGGGGGCTTATGAGCAGTTCTTC
CASSLGGGAYEQFF
>NA|TRBJ1-2|NA|TRBV7-9
TGTGCCAGCAGCTTAACAGCAAACTATGGCTACACCTTC
CASSLTANYGYTF
>NA|TRBJ2-1|TRBD1|TRBV6-5
TGTGCCACTGGGGGTACCGGGACAGGCCTACATGAGCAGTTCTTC
CATGGTGTGLHEQFF
>NA|TRBJ1-6|TRBD1|TRBV5-1
TGCGCCAGCAGGGTAAGGACAGGCCCGAATTCACCCCTCCACTTT
CASRVRTGPNSPLHF
>NA|TRBJ1-2|TRBD1|TRBV7-9
TGTGCCAGCAGCGCGGGACAGACTAACTATGGCTACACCTTC
CASSAGQTNYGYTF
>NA|TRBJ1-2|TRBD1|TRBV28
TGTGCCAGCAGCATTTACGGGACAGGGTATGGCTACACCTTC
CASSIYGTGYGYTF
>NA|TRBJ2-1|TRBD1|TRBV28
TGTGCCAGCAGTTTCCGCCCAAGGGACAGCAACAATGAGCAGTTCTTC
CASSFRPRDSNNEQFF
>NA|TRBJ1-2|NA|TRBV9
TGTGCCAGCAGCATACAGGGCCGCGATGGCTACACCTTC
CASSIQGRDGYTF
>NA|TRBJ1-2|NA|TRBV7-2
TGTGCCAGCAGCTTAGACGGTTCGGAGATAAGGGGCTACACCTTC
CASSLDGSEIRGYTF
>NA|TRBJ2-5|TRBD2|TRBV5-4
TGTGCCAGCAGCCCTAGCGGGGCCTTCCAAGAGACCCAGTACTTC
CASSPSGAFQETQYF
>NA|TRBJ1-5|NA|TRBV7-8
TGTGCCAGCAGCGATTTCTCGAGGGGCAATCAGCCCCAGCATTTT
CASSDFSRGNQPQHF
>few|TRBJ2-1|NA|TRBV5-1
TGCGCCAGCACGAGCGGAGCAGGACAGTTTTACAATGAGCAGTTCTTC
CASTSGAGQFYNEQFF
>once|TRBJ1-6|NA|TRBV9
TGTGCCAGCAGCCCCGGACAGAATAATTCACCCCTCCACTTT
CASSPGQNNSPLHF
>NA|TRBJ1-4|TRBD1|TRBV5-5
TGTGCCAGCAGTATCGCAGGGGGCGCGGAAAAACTGTTTTTT
CASSIAGGAEKLFF
>NA|TRBJ2-5|TRBD2|TRBV5-6
TGTGCCAGCAGCGATCAGCGGGGGGGGGAGACCCAGTACTTC
CASSDQRGGETQYF
>NA|TRBJ2-7|NA|TRBV7-8
TGTGCCAGCAGCCTAAACGGGATACCACGAGGCTACGAGCAGTACTTC
CASSLNGIPRGYEQYF
>NA|TRBJ2-5|TRBD1|TRBV5-1
TGCGCCAGCAGCTTGTTGGGACAGCACCAAGAGACCCAGTACTTC
CASSLLGQHQETQYF
>NA|TRBJ2-5|NA|TRBV3-1/TRBV3-2
TGTGCCAGCAGTCAAAACTTATTGGTTGCCCAGTACTTC
CASSQNLLVAQYF
>NA|TRBJ2-2|TRBD1|TRBV27
TGTGCCAGCAGTTTCTTGACAGGGCACGCGAACACCGGGGAGCTGTTTTTT
CASSFLTGHANTGELFF
>NA|TRBJ2-3|TRBD2|TRBV20-1
TGCAGTGCTAGTCGGGGGGGAGGCACAGATACGCAGTATTTT
CSASRGGGTDTQYF